The source of this T cell receptor (beta chain) is a study of blood T cell repertoires in COVID-19. Background on the study: Nucleic acid was either cDNA or gDNA, and it came from T cells, B-cell-depleted T cells, or PBMCs.

In the source study's methods: Reference gene primer amplification yielded estimated nucleated cell counts. Sequenced by immunoSEQ multiplex PCR; TCRdb stores in-frame clones only, minus some. D and trimming come from the DNA, and the V and J calls and clone size come from that table. The profile shows about 170,000 clones, approximately 87% of them singletons. Germline V gene sequence: CDR1 LNHDA, CDR2 SQIVND (reference sequence). The V end lost 8 bases, the J end lost 6 bases, and 14 bases lay between the germline ends. There are 13 residues in the CDR3. This clonotype originated in a man in his late teens or twenties with active or convalescent COVID-19. The V call is TRBV19, the J call TRBJ2-1; D perhaps matches TRBD2 (5 bases). The sample taken for sequencing was peripheral blood. CDR3 region: CASGLSVGNEQFF. The CDR3 coding sequence is TGTGCCAGTGGACTGTCGGTCGGCAATGAGCAGTTCTTC.